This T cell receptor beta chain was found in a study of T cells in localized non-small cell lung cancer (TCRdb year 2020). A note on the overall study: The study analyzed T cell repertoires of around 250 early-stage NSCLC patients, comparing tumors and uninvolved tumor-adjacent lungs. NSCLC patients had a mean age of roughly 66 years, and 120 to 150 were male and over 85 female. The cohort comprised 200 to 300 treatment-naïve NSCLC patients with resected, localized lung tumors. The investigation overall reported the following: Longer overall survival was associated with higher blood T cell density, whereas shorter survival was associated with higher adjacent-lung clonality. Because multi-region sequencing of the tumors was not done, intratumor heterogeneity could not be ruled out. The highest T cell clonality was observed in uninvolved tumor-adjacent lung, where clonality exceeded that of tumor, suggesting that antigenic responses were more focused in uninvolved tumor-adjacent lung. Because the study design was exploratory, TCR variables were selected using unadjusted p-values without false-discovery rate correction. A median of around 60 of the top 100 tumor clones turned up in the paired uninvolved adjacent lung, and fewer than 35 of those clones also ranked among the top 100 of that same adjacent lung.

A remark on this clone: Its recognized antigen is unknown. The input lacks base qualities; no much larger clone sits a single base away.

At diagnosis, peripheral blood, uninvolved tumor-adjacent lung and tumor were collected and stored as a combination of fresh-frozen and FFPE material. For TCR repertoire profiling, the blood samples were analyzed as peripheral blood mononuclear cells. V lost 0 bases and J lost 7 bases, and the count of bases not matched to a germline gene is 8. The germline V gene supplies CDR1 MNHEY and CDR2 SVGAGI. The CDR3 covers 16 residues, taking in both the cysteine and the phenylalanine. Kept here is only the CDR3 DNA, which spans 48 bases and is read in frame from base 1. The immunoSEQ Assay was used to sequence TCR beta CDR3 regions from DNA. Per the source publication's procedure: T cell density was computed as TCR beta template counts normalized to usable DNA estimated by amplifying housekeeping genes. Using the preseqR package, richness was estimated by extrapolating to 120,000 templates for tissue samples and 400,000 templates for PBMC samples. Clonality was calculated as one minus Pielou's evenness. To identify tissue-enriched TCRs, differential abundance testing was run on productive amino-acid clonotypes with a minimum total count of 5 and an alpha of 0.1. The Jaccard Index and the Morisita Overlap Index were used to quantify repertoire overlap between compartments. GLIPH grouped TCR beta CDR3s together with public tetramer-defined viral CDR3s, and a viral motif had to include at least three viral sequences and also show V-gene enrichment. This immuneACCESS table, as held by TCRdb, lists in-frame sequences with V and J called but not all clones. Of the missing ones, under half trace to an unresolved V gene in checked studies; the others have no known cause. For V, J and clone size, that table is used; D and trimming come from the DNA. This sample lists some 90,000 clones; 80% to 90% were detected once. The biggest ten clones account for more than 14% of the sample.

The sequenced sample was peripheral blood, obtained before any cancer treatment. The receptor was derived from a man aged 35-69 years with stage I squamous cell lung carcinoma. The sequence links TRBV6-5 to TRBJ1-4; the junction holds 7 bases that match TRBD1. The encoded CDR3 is CASSYSRGQGGEKLFF. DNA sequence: TGTGCCAGCAGTTACTCGAGGGGGCAGGGAGGTGAAAAACTGTTTTTT.